Given below is one T cell receptor (beta chain) in context. Antigen specificity is unknown. From germline, CDR1 is MNHNS and CDR2 SASEGT. The CDR3 sequence is 16 residues long. V lost 3 bases to trimming and J lost 1 base, with 14 bases between them. These data originate in a study of cytomegalovirus exposure and HLA in healthy donors. Findings of the study overall: In a later analysis, donors in an Asian-associated ancestry cluster reportedly had fewer N-insertions in productive TCRs than the cohort mean.

PCR involved 60 Vbeta and 13 Jbeta primers. Some clones are missing from TCRdb's copy, which holds only in-frame ones; the method was immunoSEQ multiplex PCR. The profile covers 150,000 or so clones, with over 60% appearing a single time and approximately 13% taken by the ten largest. The receptor was isolated from a man in his forties in good health and CMV-seropositive. Sequencing was carried out using PBMCs. The chain joins TRBV6-1 to TRBJ2-3; D uncertain. CDR3 amino acids: CASSEVLEWGTDTQYF. The CDR3 coding sequence is TGTGCCAGCAGTGAGGTTCTAGAATGGGGCACAGATACGCAGTATTTT.